The 7 T cell receptor beta chains given below trace back to one sample, sequenced in a study of T cell responses to AZD1222 COVID-19 vaccine (TCRdb year 2021). Read against the paper, the sample's time point label means: baseline before first vaccination. The treatment or condition label here, explained by the study, means: meningococcal conjugate vaccine given as trial control. Receptor amplification or capture employed the immunoSEQ multiplex PCR assay. This is the immuneACCESS table as TCRdb keeps it, with only in-frame sequences that have V and J called. A part of the clones is gone; compared with another copy, unresolved V genes explain less than half, and the rest is unexplained. The sample table holds 70,000 or so clones, of which 79% were seen once. Of the sample, 23% falls within the top ten clones. This material consisted of peripheral blood, taken on day 0 of MenACWY control vaccination. The receptors come from an adult in good health.

The gene calls are TRBV6-4 and TRBJ2-1; TRBD1 matches 7 bases. This CDR3 is 14 amino acids long. V dropped 5 bases and J dropped 4; count of bases not matched to a gene: 5. Germline CDR1 and CDR2: MRHNA and SNTAGT. The CDR3: CASSPDRDYNEQFF. The CDR3 DNA reads TGTGCCAGCAGTCCCGACAGGGATTACAATGAGCAGTTCTTC.

This chain joins TRBV28 and TRBJ1-3; the D gene is possibly TRBD1 (6 bases). Germline-derived CDR1 and CDR2 are MDHEN and SYDVKM. The CDR3 contains 13 residues. V shed 5 bases and J shed 7 bases, with 12 bases lying between them. Here the CDR3 reads CASSGPGANTIYF. The CDR3 nucleotides are TGTGCCAGCAGTGGCCCGGGGGCGAACACCATATATTTT.

The chain employs TRBV19 and TRBJ1-5; D not certain. The V and J ends lost 1 base and 0 bases respectively, with 4 bases between them. The CDR3 sequence is 14 residues long. Germline values: CDR1 LNHDA, CDR2 SQIVND (reference sequence). CDR3 loop: CASSIVDSNQPQHF. CDR3 in DNA: TGTGCCAGTAGTATAGTTGATAGCAATCAGCCCCAGCATTTT.

This rearrangement joins TRBV12-3 or TRBV12-4 to TRBJ1-2; 9 nucleotides match TRBD1. V lost 6 bases, J lost 6 bases, and 5 bases stayed unmatched. The CDR3 runs to 13 residues. The CDR3 loop is CASRPGTGNGYTF. The CDR3 bases are TGTGCCAGCAGACCCGGGACAGGGAATGGCTACACCTTC.

The V call is TRBV7-9, the J call TRBJ2-7; D not resolved. This CDR3 region has 13 residues. Between the trimmed V and J ends, which lost 0 bases and 0 bases, there was a span of 3 bases. CDR1 and CDR2 (germline): SEHNR, FQNEAQ (reference sequence). CDR3 region: CASSLAGSYEQYF. CDR3 in DNA: TGTGCCAGCAGCTTAGCGGGCTCCTACGAGCAGTACTTC.

The rearrangement uses TRBV27 and TRBJ2-7; TRBD1 agrees at 7 bases. CDR3 size: 14 residues. Trimming removed 4 bases from V and 4 bases from J; junction bases left unmatched: 7. Per germline, CDR1 MNHEY and CDR2 SMNVEV (reference sequence). CDR3 DNA: TGTGCCAGCAGTTCTGGGACAGCAATTTACGAGCAGTACTTC. This gives the protein CASSSGTAIYEQYF.

J is TRBJ2-5 and V is TRBV6-5, with 7 nucleotides matching TRBD1. Trimming cost V 6 bases and J 4 bases; bases outside gene matches: 5. The CDR3 contains 13 residues. Germline-derived CDR1 and CDR2 are MNHEY and SVGAGI. CDR3 DNA: TGTGCCAGCAGATCTACAGGGGCAGAGACCCAGTACTTC. It specifies CASRSTGAETQYF.